Described below is a single T cell receptor (beta chain) sequence and its context. What it recognizes is unknown. This sample is part of a study of cytomegalovirus exposure and HLA in healthy donors. Germline CDR1 is MNHEY and CDR2 is SMNVEV (reference sequence). After removal of 5 bases from V and 9 bases from J, the junction contained 5 bases not matched to a gene. This CDR3 contains 13 residues. Primers included in the PCR were 60 Vbeta and 13 Jbeta primers. Data came from immunoSEQ multiplex PCR; TCRdb stores just in-frame clones and leaves some out. The sample carries about 92,000 clones, over 75% recorded once. The study, taken as a whole, reports: Most TCR beta V segments were productive about 87% or about 30% of the time in an earlier analysis. Follow-up analysis later connected one missense variant in DCLRE1C with trimming of TCR beta V- and J-genes. It was confirmed in vitro that three of the CMV-associated chains were specific for CMV antigens.

This chain links TRBV27 with TRBJ2-2; the match to TRBD1 covers 8 bases. The sequence derives from a girl aged 2-9 years in good health and CMV-seropositive. Sequenced: PBMCs. The CDR3 reads CASSGDRGRELFF. CDR3 sequence (DNA): TGTGCCAGCAGTGGTGACAGGGGCCGGGAGCTGTTTTTT.